This is a list of T cell receptor beta chains from one sample in a study of T cell clonotyping in hematopoietic cell transplantation. Sequenced by immunoSEQ multiplex PCR; TCRdb stores in-frame clones only, minus some. The table shows some 50,000 clones, with around 83% occurring only once. The sequencing here drew on peripheral blood mononuclear cells, taken before stem cell transplant. The origin of the receptors is a man aged 60 to 69 with myelodysplastic syndrome. Some clones in this sample may be carry-over from other donors' samples. Each CDR3 is given with its conserved first and last residue. The order of the fields is D gene, clone size, CDR3 length, V gene, J gene, CDR3 protein, CDR3 DNA. D genes are given only for firm matches. Clone size is not always given. Where it is, it says once, few, many or a class for expanded clones.

>TRBD1|.|14|TRBV5-6|TRBJ2-5
CASSLGQGAGTQYF
TGTGCCAGCAGCTTGGGGCAGGGGGCCGGGACCCAGTACTTC
>.|once|18|TRBV28|TRBJ1-2
CASSLWGLTGGGNYGYTF
TGTGCCAGCAGTTTATGGGGCTTGACAGGTGGAGGTAACTATGGCTACACCTTC
>.|.|18|TRBV28|TRBJ1-6
CASSFVRDSFSYNSPLHF
TGTGCCAGCAGTTTCGTCCGGGATTCTTTTTCTTATAATTCACCCCTCCACTTT
>.|.|14|TRBV7-2|TRBJ2-2
CASSLQGFAGELFF
TGTGCCAGCAGCCTACAGGGCTTTGCCGGGGAGCTGTTTTTT
>.|.|16|TRBV7-2|TRBJ2-2
CASSRDTNSNTGELFF
TGTGCCAGCAGCCGGGACACTAATTCGAACACCGGGGAGCTGTTTTTT
>.|.|15|TRBV6-6|TRBJ1-1
CASRGIPDGNTEAFF
TGTGCCAGCAGAGGAATTCCGGACGGCAACACTGAAGCTTTCTTT
>.|.|14|TRBV28|TRBJ1-2
CASSLGLVGYGYTF
TGTGCCAGCAGTCTAGGACTGGTGGGCTATGGCTACACCTTC
>.|.|16|TRBV27|TRBJ1-5
CASSLLSSSSNQPQHF
TGTGCCAGCAGTTTATTGTCAAGTTCTAGCAATCAGCCCCAGCATTTT
>TRBD1|.|15|TRBV5-1|TRBJ1-1
CASSYIDRAGTEAFF
TGCGCCAGCAGCTATATCGACAGGGCGGGGACTGAAGCTTTCTTT
>TRBD1|.|15|TRBV28|TRBJ2-7
CASSQVGQGAYEQYF
TGTGCCAGCAGTCAAGTGGGACAGGGAGCCTACGAGCAGTACTTC
>.|few|14|TRBV27|TRBJ1-2
CASRAGGAPHGYTF
TGTGCCAGCAGGGCGGGAGGGGCTCCCCATGGCTACACCTTC
>.|.|17|TRBV7-9|TRBJ2-5
CASSYPVAAGPRGTQYF
TGTGCCAGCAGCTACCCAGTCGCAGCTGGCCCCCGGGGGACCCAGTACTTC
>.|.|12|TRBV5-1|TRBJ2-1
CASSLVRAEQFF
TGCGCCAGCAGCTTGGTACGCGCTGAGCAGTTCTTC
>.|.|12|TRBV19|TRBJ1-5
CASSMENQPQHF
TGTGCCAGTAGTATGGAGAATCAGCCCCAGCATTTT
>.|.|13|TRBV7-6|TRBJ1-6
CASSFQSNSPLHF
TGTGCCAGCAGCTTTCAGTCTAATTCACCCCTCCACTTT
>.|.|16|TRBV7-6|TRBJ1-1
CASSPSLGAENTEAFF
TGTGCCAGCAGCCCAAGCCTCGGGGCCGAGAACACTGAAGCTTTCTTT
>TRBD1|.|15|TRBV5-8|TRBJ1-5
CASSFDRGVGQPQHF
TGTGCCAGCAGCTTCGACAGGGGGGTAGGTCAGCCCCAGCATTTT
>TRBD1|.|15|TRBV19|TRBJ1-4
CASSIRGQGNEKLFF
TGTGCCAGTAGTATCCGAGGACAGGGAAATGAAAAACTGTTTTTT
>.|.|14|TRBV4-2|TRBJ2-3
CASSQQGRSDTQYF
TGTGCCAGCAGCCAACAGGGGAGGTCAGATACGCAGTATTTT
>.|.|17|TRBV7-8|TRBJ2-1
CASSHPGVDLSYNEQFF
TGTGCCAGCAGCCATCCTGGGGTAGACTTGTCATACAATGAGCAGTTCTTC
>.|.|13|TRBV6-6|TRBJ2-7
CASMSENSYEQYF
TGTGCCAGCATGTCCGAAAACTCCTACGAGCAGTACTTC
>.|.|16|TRBV4-3|TRBJ2-6
CASSQDRSFGANVLTF
TGCGCCAGCAGCCAAGATCGGAGCTTTGGGGCCAACGTCCTGACTTTC
>.|.|14|TRBV5-4|TRBJ1-6
CASSLGGVASPLHF
TGTGCCAGCAGCCTGGGCGGGGTAGCTTCACCCCTCCACTTT
>.|.|16|TRBV5-1|TRBJ2-5
CASSLGTLLGQETQYF
TGCGCCAGCAGCTTGGGGACCTTATTGGGCCAAGAGACCCAGTACTTC
>.|few|13|TRBV10-3|TRBJ2-7
CANPMGGPNEQYF
TGTGCCAACCCGATGGGGGGTCCCAACGAGCAGTACTTC
>.|.|11|TRBV2|TRBJ1-5
CASSEGVPQHF
TGTGCCAGCAGCGAGGGGGTGCCCCAGCATTTT
>.|.|13|TRBV5-4|TRBJ2-7
CASSFNRDYEQYF
TGTGCCAGCAGCTTTAATAGGGACTACGAGCAGTACTTC
>.|.|15|TRBV2|TRBJ1-5
CASSDRMGGNQPQHF
TGTGCCAGCAGTGACCGGATGGGGGGGAATCAGCCCCAGCATTTT
>TRBD1|.|15|TRBV19|TRBJ1-6
CASQYFRDRDSPLHF
TGTGCCAGCCAATACTTCCGGGACAGGGATTCACCCCTCCACTTT
>.|.|14|TRBV29-1|TRBJ1-1
CSVVVRGKNTEAFF
TGCAGCGTTGTCGTAAGGGGGAAGAACACTGAAGCTTTCTTT
>TRBD1|.|15|TRBV13|TRBJ2-1
CASSPRTGGSPEQFF
TGTGCCAGCAGCCCCCGGACAGGTGGGTCTCCTGAGCAGTTCTTC
>TRBD1|.|15|TRBV2|TRBJ1-3
CASSGDRGTGNTIYF
TGTGCCAGCAGTGGGGACAGGGGTACTGGAAACACCATATATTTT
>.|.|19|TRBV21-1|TRBJ1-1
CASSPRDRDSTDGDTEAFF
TGTGCCAGCAGCCCCCGGGACAGGGACTCCACGGACGGTGACACTGAAGCTTTCTTT
>TRBD1|few|12|TRBV7-8|TRBJ1-1
CASSPTGGEAFF
TGTGCCAGCAGCCCTACAGGGGGTGAAGCTTTCTTT
>.|.|14|TRBV6-5|TRBJ2-2
CASSRDMNTGELFF
TGTGCCAGCAGTCGGGACATGAACACCGGGGAGCTGTTTTTT
>.|.|12|TRBV9|TRBJ1-2
CASEQANYGYTF
TGTGCCAGCGAACAGGCTAACTATGGCTACACCTTC
>.|.|14|TRBV19|TRBJ2-2
CASRVISDTGELFF
TGTGCCAGCAGGGTCATTTCAGACACCGGGGAGCTGTTTTTT
>TRBD2|.|16|TRBV4-3|TRBJ2-5
CASSRTSGGPPETQYF
TGCGCCAGCAGCCGGACTAGCGGGGGACCCCCGGAGACCCAGTACTTC
>.|.|15|TRBV19|TRBJ1-1
CASSPRGTGDAPAFF
TGTGCCAGTAGTCCCCGGGGGACGGGGGACGCCCCAGCTTTCTTT
>.|.|16|TRBV27|TRBJ1-1
CASRRGGLFANTEAFF
TGTGCCAGCAGACGTGGGGGCCTTTTTGCGAACACTGAAGCTTTCTTT
>.|once|16|TRBV6-5|TRBJ1-1
CASSYSNAPGESEAFF
TGTGCCAGCAGTTACTCGAATGCGCCGGGGGAGTCTGAAGCTTTCTTT
>.|.|15|TRBV27|TRBJ2-7
CASSLGRKSSYEQYF
TGTGCCAGCAGTTTGGGGCGGAAGAGCTCCTACGAGCAGTACTTC
>.|once|15|TRBV6-5|TRBJ1-2
CASSYSGNGNYGYTF
TGTGCCAGCAGTTACTCGGGGAATGGAAACTATGGCTACACCTTC
>TRBD1|.|14|TRBV30|TRBJ1-5
CAWRGTGPSINQHF
TGTGCCTGGAGAGGGACAGGACCTAGTATAAACCAGCATTTT
>.|.|17|TRBV13|TRBJ1-1
CASSIRKPGRINTEAFF
TGTGCCAGCAGCATCCGAAAACCAGGACGGATAAACACTGAAGCTTTCTTT
>.|.|15|TRBV7-2|TRBJ1-1
CASSLEGGPHTEAFF
TGTGCCAGCAGCTTAGAAGGGGGTCCTCACACTGAAGCTTTCTTT
>.|.|14|TRBV9|TRBJ2-7
CASSVDGNSYEQYF
TGTGCCAGCAGCGTAGACGGGAACTCCTACGAGCAGTACTTC
>.|.|11|TRBV7-2|TRBJ2-1
CASSPAREQFF
TGTGCCAGCAGCCCGGCGAGGGAACAGTTCTTC
>TRBD1|.|15|TRBV28|TRBJ1-4
CASSPAGTGAEKLFF
TGTGCCAGCAGTCCCGCCGGGACAGGGGCTGAAAAACTGTTTTTT
>.|.|14|TRBV19|TRBJ1-6
CASSLMPYNSPLHF
TGTGCCAGTAGTTTAATGCCATATAATTCACCCCTCCACTTT
>TRBD2|.|20|TRBV11-3|TRBJ2-1
CASSLGGVGLAGAYYNEQFF
TGTGCCAGCAGCTTAGGGGGTGTAGGACTAGCGGGGGCTTACTACAATGAGCAGTTCTTC
>TRBD1|.|13|TRBV5-8|TRBJ1-1
CASSSDRGTEAFF
TGTGCCAGCAGCTCCGACAGGGGCACTGAAGCTTTCTTT
>.|.|15|TRBV6-5|TRBJ2-7
CASSYRSQSSYEQYF
TGTGCCAGCAGTTATCGCAGTCAGAGCTCCTACGAGCAGTACTTC
>.|.|12|TRBV19|TRBJ1-1
CASSMESTEAFF
TGTGCCAGTAGTATGGAGTCGACTGAAGCTTTCTTT